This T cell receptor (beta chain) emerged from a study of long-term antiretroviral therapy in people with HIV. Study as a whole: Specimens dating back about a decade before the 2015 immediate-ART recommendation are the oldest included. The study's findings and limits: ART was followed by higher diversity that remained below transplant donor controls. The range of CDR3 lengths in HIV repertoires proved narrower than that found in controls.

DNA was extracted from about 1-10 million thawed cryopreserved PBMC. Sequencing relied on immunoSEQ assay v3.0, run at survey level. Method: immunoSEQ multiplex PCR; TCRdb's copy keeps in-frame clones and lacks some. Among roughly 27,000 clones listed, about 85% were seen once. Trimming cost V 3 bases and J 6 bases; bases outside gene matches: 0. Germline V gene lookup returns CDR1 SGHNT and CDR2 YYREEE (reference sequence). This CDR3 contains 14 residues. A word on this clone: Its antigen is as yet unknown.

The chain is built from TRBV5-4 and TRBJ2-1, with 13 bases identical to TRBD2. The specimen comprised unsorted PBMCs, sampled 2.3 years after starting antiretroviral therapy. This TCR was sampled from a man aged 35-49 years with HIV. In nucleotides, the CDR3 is TGTGCCAGCAGCTGGACTAGCGGGAGCAATGAGCAGTTCTTC. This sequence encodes CASSWTSGSNEQFF.